This T cell receptor beta chain is drawn from a study of blood T cell repertoires in COVID-19. Across the whole study: Specimens from acute and convalescent COVID-19 originated in the United States, Italy and Spain. T cells, B-cell-depleted T cells, or PBMCs supplied cDNA or gDNA.

Per the authors' pipeline: Reference gene primer amplification yielded estimated nucleated cell counts. The protocol was immunoSEQ multiplex PCR, while the TCRdb copy is restricted to in-frame clones and leaves out a portion. That table is the source of V, J and clone size, and D and trimming were worked out from the DNA. The sample lists 140,000 or so clones, over 70% occurring once. Sequencing was done on a sample of peripheral blood. The TCR comes from a woman aged 55-70 years with acute or convalescent COVID-19.

The CDR3, as DNA: TGCAGTGCTAGTAAGTCTGGCGGCCGACCCTACAATGAGCAGTTCTTC. The encoded protein is CSASKSGGRPYNEQFF. This sequence joins TRBV20-1 and TRBJ2-1, with unresolved D. Trimming cost V 3 bases and J 2 bases, with 17 bases left between them. Germline loops: CDR1 DFQATT, CDR2 SNEGSKA (reference sequence). The CDR3 is 16 residues long.